The present TCR beta chain was sequenced within a study of T-cell reconstitution after alpha-beta-depleted transplantation in children. The library targeted TCRbeta and was prepared with unique molecular identifiers. TCRdb fed the PCR reads into MiXCR, producing one record per CDR3 protein. The sample consists of 250,000 to 300,000 distinct CDR3 sequences, just over 7.5% of them appearing once. V was shortened by 8 bases and J by 8 bases, with 12 bases between the two germline ends. Germline CDR1 SEHNR, CDR2 FQNEAQ (reference sequence). CDR3 length: 12 amino acids. As concerns this clonotype: Its cognate antigen is unknown.

Study conclusions and caveats: In patients about two months after transplant, alpha-beta T cells reportedly arose from several hundred expanded graft clones. At one year after transplant, newly produced T cells mostly accounted for T-cell counts and diversity.

The rearrangement links TRBV7-9 to TRBJ1-4; TRBD1 might be the D (6 bases). Sample: peripheral blood, taken 360 days after TCRalphabeta/CD19-depleted stem cell transplant. The origin of this receptor is a female patient between 2 and 15 years old who had a stem cell transplant for Fanconi anemia, so the T cells may come from the graft donor. CDR3 in amino acids: CASADREEKLFF. In DNA form, the CDR3 reads TGTGCCAGCGCGGACAGAGAGGAAAAACTGTTTTTT. The complete variable domain, with remaining parts taken from reference TRBV7-9 and TRBJ1-4, reads DTGVSQNPRHKITKRGQNVTFRCDPISEHNRLYWYRQTLGQGPEFLTYFQNEAQLEKSRLLSDRFSAERPKGSFSTLEIQRTEQGDSAMYLCASADREEKLFFGSGTQLSVL.